A single sample gave rise to the 3 T cell receptor beta chains below, sequenced in a study of blood T cell repertoires in COVID-19. Clones were read by immunoSEQ multiplex PCR, and TCRdb kept only the in-frame ones, dropping some. The data show 75,000 to 100,000 clones, over 70% seen once. Sample: peripheral blood. These receptors were collected from a man between 65 and 85 years old with acute or convalescent COVID-19.

V gene TRBV6-4 combines with J gene TRBJ1-2; TRBD1 matches 10 bases. CDR3 length: 16 amino acids. Germline V gives CDR1 MRHNA, CDR2 SNTAGT. V shed 8 bases, J shed 3 bases, and the junction held 12 bases outside the gene matches. The CDR3, as DNA: TGTGCCAGCCGTCTTTCAGCGGGGACAGGGGACTATGGCTACACCTTC. Translated: CASRLSAGTGDYGYTF.

The J gene is TRBJ1-2, the V gene TRBV28, with 7 bases fitting TRBD1. Germline values: CDR1 MDHEN, CDR2 SYDVKM. J was trimmed by 7 bases and V by 6 bases; bases with no gene match: 8. This CDR3 is 13 amino acids long. The chain's CDR3 is CASSLQGWGGYTF. The CDR3 bases are TGTGCCAGCAGCTTACAGGGGTGGGGTGGCTACACCTTC.

V usage is TRBV14 and J usage is TRBJ1-6; the D is unclear. The germline gives CDR1 SGHDN, CDR2 FVKESK. The length of the CDR3 is 14 residues. Trimming removed 4 bases from V and 7 bases from J, with 11 bases in between. CDR3 DNA: TGTGCCAGCAGCCGGGCTACTTTCAATTCACCCCTCCACTTT. It yields the protein CASSRATFNSPLHF.